This entry describes one T cell receptor (beta chain). In its sample, this clone was seen once. Its antigen target is currently unknown. Base-call qualities are not available, and no considerably larger clone is one nucleotide away. V sheds 0 bases and J sheds 1 base, leaving 6 bases between their ends. Counted from cysteine to phenylalanine, this CDR3 has 14 amino acids. Kept here is only the CDR3 DNA, which spans 42 bases and is read in frame from base 1. CDR1 LGHDT and CDR2 YNNKEL are derived from the germline V gene (reference sequence). The immunoSEQ Assay, a bias-controlled multiplex PCR, was used to amplify TCRbeta CDR3 regions from genomic DNA. The authors' analysis ran thus. Within the assay, amplification of reference gene primers was used to estimate how many nucleated cells each sample contained. To quantify the absolute abundance of each unique TCRbeta CDR3 rearrangement, sequence reads were collapsed and filtered. For each sample, productive Simpson clonality was calculated by taking the square root of Simpson's diversity index across productive rearrangements. TCRdb retrieved this table from immuneACCESS and kept in-frame rearrangements only. Not all clones are present; in checked studies, unresolved V genes account for under half, and no reason is known for the remainder. That table furnishes V, J and clone size, whereas the DNA furnished D and trimming. For this sample the table gives fewer than 60,000 clones, of which roughly 89% were detected only once. Approximately 10% of the sample goes to the ten largest clones.

Each collaborating institution followed its own protocols to collect whole blood in K2EDTA tubes. Collaborator samples were shipped for TCRbeta analysis as frozen whole blood, isolated PBMCs, or DNA extracted from either sample type. This sample was included in a study of blood T cell repertoires in COVID-19 (TCRdb year 2020). Broadly, across the study: Samples covering the acute and convalescent phases of COVID-19 were provided by collaborators in the United States, Italy and Spain. The material from the prospective study consisted of cDNA or gDNA derived from T cells, B-cell-depleted T cells, or PBMCs. Subjects who had been exposed to COVID-19, were actively infected with it, or had recovered from it provided the deeply sampled blood TCRbeta repertoires that made up the dataset. The repertoires were released in a freely available public database intended as a resource for research on the immune response to SARS-CoV-2. The samples were drawn from two sources: the first 160 participants of the ongoing ImmuneRACE study, and over 950 subjects contributed by 6 global collaborators. Sample metadata almost always included a de-identified subject ID, COVID-19 status, age in years and sex. Where available, HLA class I and class II types were obtained from metadata supplied by the sample provider rather than from assay-based typing. What the work shows at the level of the full study, not this receptor alone: How much clinical and demographic metadata was included differed by source and by participant, and the metadata was provided uncurated.

The chain joins TRBV3-1 (or the pseudogene TRBV3-2) to TRBJ2-5, with a weak D call of TRBD1 (5 bases match). Sequencing was performed on peripheral blood. The clonotype comes from a man older than 75 with active or convalescent COVID-19. The bases are TGTGCCAGCAGCCAAGATGACAGCCAAGAGACCCAGTACTTC. This sequence encodes CASSQDDSQETQYF.